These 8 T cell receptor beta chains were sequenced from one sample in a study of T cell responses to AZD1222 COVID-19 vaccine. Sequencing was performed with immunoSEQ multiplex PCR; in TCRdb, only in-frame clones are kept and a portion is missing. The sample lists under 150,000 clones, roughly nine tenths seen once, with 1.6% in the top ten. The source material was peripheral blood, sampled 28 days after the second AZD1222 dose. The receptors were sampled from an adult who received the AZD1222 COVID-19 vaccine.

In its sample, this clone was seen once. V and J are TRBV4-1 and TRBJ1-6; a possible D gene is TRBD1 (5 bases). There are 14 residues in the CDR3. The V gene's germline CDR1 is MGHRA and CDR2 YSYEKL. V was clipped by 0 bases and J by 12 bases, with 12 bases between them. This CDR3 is CASSQDPQGGPLHF. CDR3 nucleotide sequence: TGCGCCAGCAGCCAAGACCCCCAGGGAGGACCCCTCCACTTT.

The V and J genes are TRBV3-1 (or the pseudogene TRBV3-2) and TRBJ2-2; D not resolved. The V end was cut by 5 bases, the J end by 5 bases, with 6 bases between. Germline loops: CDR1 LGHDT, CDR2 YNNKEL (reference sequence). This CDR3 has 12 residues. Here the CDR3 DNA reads TGTGCCAGCAGCTCAACTACCGGGGAGCTGTTTTTT. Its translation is CASSSTTGELFF.

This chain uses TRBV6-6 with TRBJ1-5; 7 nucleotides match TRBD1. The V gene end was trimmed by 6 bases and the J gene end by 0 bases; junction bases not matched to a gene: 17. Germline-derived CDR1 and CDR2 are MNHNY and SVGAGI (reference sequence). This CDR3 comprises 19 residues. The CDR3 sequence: CASSRVGEQGPISNQPQHF. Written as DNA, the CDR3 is TGTGCCAGCAGCCGAGTGGGGGAACAGGGGCCTATTAGCAATCAGCCCCAGCATTTT.

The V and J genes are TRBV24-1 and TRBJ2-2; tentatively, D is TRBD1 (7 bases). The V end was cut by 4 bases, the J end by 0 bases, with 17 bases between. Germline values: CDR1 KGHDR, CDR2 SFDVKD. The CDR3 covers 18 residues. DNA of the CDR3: TGTGCCACCAGTGAACCGAGACAGGGAGGAGCGAACACCGGGGAGCTGTTTTTT. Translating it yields CATSEPRQGGANTGELFF.

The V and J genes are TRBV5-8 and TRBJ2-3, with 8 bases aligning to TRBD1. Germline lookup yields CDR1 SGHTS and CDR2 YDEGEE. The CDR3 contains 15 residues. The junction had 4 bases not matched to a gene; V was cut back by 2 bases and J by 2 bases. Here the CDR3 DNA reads TGTGCCAGCAGCTTAGGGACAGGCTTCACAGATACGCAGTATTTT. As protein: CASSLGTGFTDTQYF.

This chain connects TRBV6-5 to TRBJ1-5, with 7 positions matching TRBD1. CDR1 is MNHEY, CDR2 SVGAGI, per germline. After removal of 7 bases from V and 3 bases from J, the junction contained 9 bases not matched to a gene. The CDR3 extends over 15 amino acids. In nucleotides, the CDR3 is TGTGCCAGCACCCGGACAGGCTCTAACAATCAGCCCCAGCATTTT. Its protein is CASTRTGSNNQPQHF.

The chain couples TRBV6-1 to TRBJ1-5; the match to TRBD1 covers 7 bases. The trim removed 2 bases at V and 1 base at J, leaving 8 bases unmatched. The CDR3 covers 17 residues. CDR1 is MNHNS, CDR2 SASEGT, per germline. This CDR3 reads CASSERIGGSSNQPQHF. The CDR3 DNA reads TGTGCCAGCAGTGAAAGAATAGGGGGCTCAAGCAATCAGCCCCAGCATTTT.

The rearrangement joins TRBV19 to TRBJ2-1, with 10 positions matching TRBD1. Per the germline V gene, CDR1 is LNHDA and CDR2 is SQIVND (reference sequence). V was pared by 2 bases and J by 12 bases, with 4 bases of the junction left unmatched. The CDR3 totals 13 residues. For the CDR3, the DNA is TGTGCCAGTAGTATACTAGGGGACAGGGGGCAGTTCTTC. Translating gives CASSILGDRGQFF.